This T cell receptor beta chain was recovered during a study of blood T cell repertoires in COVID-19 (TCRdb year 2020). Looking at the study overall: Samples from collaborators originated in the United States, Italy and Spain and spanned both the acute and convalescent phases of COVID-19. The sample metadata nearly always contained a de-identified subject ID, COVID-19 status, age in years and sex. The prospective study material was composed of cDNA or gDNA derived from T cells, B-cell-depleted T cells, or PBMCs. Where HLA class I and class II types were available, the types were taken from metadata supplied by the sample provider, not from assay-based typing. A freely available public database, intended as a resource for researchers studying the immune response to SARS-CoV-2, is where the repertoires were released. Subjects who had been exposed to COVID-19, were actively infected with it, or had recovered from it provided the deeply sampled blood TCRbeta repertoires that made up the dataset. The samples were drawn from two sources: the first 160 participants of the ongoing ImmuneRACE study, and 1,254 subjects contributed by 6 global collaborators.

One collaborating source in Seattle enrolled patients during active infection and followed them longitudinally through the course of disease. Each collaborating institution followed its own protocols to collect whole blood in K2EDTA tubes. For TCRbeta analysis, collaborators shipped samples as frozen whole blood, isolated PBMCs, or DNA extracted from either of those sample types. TCRbeta CDR3 regions were amplified from genomic DNA using the immunoSEQ Assay, a bias-controlled multiplex PCR. The original pipeline was this. The number of nucleated cells in each sample was estimated from the amplification of reference gene primers within the assay. To quantify the absolute abundance of each unique TCRbeta CDR3 rearrangement, sequence reads were collapsed and filtered. For each sample, productive Simpson clonality was calculated as the square root of Simpson's diversity index over productive rearrangements. TCRdb limited this immuneACCESS table to in-frame rearrangements with V and J called. A share of clones is missing; checked studies link under half to unresolved V genes, and the rest is unexplained. Clone size and V and J calls were adopted from that table, with D and trimming inferred from the DNA. The sample records around 120,000 clones, 90% of which are singletons. The top ten clonotypes cover 3.8% of the sample.

In regard to this clone: What antigen it recognizes has not been identified. It has no much larger one-base neighbor in the sample; base qualities were not kept.

What the research found in general, with its limitations: The quantity of clinical and demographic metadata differed by source and by participant and was supplied without curation.

V is cut back by 2 bases and J by 11 bases, with 9 bases in the junction unmatched. Via the germline V gene, CDR1 is SNHLY and CDR2 FYNNEI. The CDR3 starts with the cysteine, ends with the phenylalanine, and has 15 residues. This entry keeps only the CDR3 DNA: 45 bases, framed from base 1. The sequenced sample was peripheral blood. The sequence was obtained from a woman in her sixties or seventies with COVID-19, enrolled during active disease. Recombination joined TRBV2 with TRBJ1-1, and 12 junction bases match TRBD1. This receptor has the CDR3 CASSESNRDRGQAFF. The DNA sequence is TGTGCCAGCAGTGAATCTAACCGGGACAGGGGGCAGGCTTTCTTT.